This TCR beta chain was found in a study of sequential checkpoint blockade in melanoma. General study findings and limits: Clinical benefit was about 30 times likelier when tumor T-cell fraction and clonality increased. Tumor T-cell fraction and clonality correlated with PD-L1 and CD8+ counts.

Treatment specified: randomized to nivolumab then ipilimumab (arm A) or the reverse (arm B). Germline CDR1 MNHGY, CDR2 SAAAGT. Trimming removed 0 bases at V and 1 base at J, with 7 bases between. CDR3 length: 14 amino acids. This clone was seen more than once but under ten times. Its antigen is still unknown. Libraries were prepared by immunoSEQ multiplex PCR; TCRdb keeps only in-frame clonotypes and omits some of them. The sample yields around 4,000 clones, approximately 22% seen once. The material sequenced was tumor tissue (inferred from file names), taken from a patient given nivolumab and ipilimumab in sequence. This TCR was recovered from a human donor with melanoma. The V gene is TRBV6-8, the J gene TRBJ2-7; D gene unclear. CDR3 coding DNA: TGTGCCAGCAGTTACTCGGCCGGATCCTACGAGCAGTACTTC. Protein product: CASSYSAGSYEQYF.